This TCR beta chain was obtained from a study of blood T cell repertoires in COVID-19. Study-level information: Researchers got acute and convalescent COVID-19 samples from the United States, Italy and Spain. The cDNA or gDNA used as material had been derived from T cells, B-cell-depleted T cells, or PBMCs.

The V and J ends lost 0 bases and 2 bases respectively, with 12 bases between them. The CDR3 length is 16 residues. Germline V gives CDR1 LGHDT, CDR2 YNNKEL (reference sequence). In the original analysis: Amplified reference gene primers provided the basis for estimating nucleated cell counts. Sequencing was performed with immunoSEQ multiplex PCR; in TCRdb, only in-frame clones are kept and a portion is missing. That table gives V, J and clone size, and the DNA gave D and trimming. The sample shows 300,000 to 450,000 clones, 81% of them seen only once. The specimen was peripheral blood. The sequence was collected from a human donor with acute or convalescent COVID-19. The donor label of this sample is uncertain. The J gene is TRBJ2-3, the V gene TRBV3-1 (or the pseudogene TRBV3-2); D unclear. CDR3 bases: TGTGCCAGCAGCCAAGATCCCCCTAGTCCCACAGATACGCAGTATTTT. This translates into CASSQDPPSPTDTQYF.